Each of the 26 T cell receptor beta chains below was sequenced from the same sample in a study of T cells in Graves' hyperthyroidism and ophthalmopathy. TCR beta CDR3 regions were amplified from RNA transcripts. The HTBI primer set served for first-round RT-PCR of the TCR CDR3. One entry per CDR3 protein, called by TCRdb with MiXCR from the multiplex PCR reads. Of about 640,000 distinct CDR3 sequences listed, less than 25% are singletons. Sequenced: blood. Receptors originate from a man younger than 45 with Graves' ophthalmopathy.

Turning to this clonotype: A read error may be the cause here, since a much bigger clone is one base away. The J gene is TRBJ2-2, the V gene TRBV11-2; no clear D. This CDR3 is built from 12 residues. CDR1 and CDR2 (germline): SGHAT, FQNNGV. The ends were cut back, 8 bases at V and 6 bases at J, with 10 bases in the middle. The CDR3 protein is CASSGSPGELFF. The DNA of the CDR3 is TGTGCCAGCTCCGGGTCGCCCGGGGAGCTGTTTTTT.

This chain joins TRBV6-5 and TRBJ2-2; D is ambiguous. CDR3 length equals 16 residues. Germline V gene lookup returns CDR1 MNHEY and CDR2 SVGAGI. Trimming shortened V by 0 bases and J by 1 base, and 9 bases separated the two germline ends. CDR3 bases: TGTGCCAGCAGTTACTCTTCTTCCTTGAACACCGGGGAGCTGTTTTTT. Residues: CASSYSSSLNTGELFF.

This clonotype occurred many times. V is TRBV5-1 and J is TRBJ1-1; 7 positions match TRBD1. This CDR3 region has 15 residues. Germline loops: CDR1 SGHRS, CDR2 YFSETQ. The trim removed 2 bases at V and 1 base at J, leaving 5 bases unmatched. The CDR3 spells CASSFPGQANTEAFF. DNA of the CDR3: TGCGCCAGCAGCTTCCCAGGACAGGCGAACACTGAAGCTTTCTTT.

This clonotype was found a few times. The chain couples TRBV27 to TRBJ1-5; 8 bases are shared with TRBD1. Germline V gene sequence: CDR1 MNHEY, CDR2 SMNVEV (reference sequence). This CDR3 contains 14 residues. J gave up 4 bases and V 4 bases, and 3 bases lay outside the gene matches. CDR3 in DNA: TGTGCCAGCAGTTCAGGGGGCTGGAATCAGCCCCAGCATTTT. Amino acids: CASSSGGWNQPQHF.

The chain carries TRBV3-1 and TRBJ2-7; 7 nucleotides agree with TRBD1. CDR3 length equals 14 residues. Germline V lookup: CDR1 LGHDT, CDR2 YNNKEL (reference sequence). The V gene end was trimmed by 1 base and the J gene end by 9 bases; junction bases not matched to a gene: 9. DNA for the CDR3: TGTGCCAGCAGCCAAGGGCAGGGGGAAGACGGGCAGTACTTC. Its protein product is CASSQGQGEDGQYF.

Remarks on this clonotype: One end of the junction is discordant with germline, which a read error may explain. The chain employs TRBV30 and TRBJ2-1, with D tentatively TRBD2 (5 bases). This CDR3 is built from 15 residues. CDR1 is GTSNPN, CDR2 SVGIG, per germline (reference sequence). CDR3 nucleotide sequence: TGTGCCTGGAGCTGGGGAGCGTCCATCAACAATAAGCAGTTCTTC. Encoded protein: CAWSWGASINNKQFF.

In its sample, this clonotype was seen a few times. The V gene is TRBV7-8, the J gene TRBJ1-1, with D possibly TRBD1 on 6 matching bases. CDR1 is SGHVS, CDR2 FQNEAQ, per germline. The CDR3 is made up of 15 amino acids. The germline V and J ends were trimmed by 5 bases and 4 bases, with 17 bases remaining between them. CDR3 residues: CASSARQVWSTEAFF. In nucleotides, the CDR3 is TGTGCCAGCAGCGCACGACAGGTCTGGAGCACTGAAGCTTTCTTT.

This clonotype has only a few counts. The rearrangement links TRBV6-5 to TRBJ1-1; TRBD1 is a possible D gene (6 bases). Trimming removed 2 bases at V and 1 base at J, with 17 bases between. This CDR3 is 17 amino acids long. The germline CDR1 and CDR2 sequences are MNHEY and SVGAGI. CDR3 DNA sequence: TGTGCCAGCAGTTACCTAGAACCGGGACACTCGAACACTGAAGCTTTCTTT. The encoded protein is CASSYLEPGHSNTEAFF.

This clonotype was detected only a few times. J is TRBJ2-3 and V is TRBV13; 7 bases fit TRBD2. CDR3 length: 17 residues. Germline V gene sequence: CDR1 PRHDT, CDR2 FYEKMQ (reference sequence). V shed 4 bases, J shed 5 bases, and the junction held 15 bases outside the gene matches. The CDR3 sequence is CASSSRLGGPSRDTQYF. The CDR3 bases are TGTGCCAGCAGCTCAAGGCTGGGAGGGCCGTCCAGAGATACGCAGTATTTT.

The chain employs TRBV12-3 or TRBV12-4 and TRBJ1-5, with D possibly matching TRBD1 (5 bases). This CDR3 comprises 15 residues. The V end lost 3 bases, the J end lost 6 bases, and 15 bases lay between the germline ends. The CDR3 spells CASSLGRPQGQPQHF. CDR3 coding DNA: TGTGCCAGCAGTTTGGGACGCCCCCAGGGTCAGCCCCAGCATTTT.

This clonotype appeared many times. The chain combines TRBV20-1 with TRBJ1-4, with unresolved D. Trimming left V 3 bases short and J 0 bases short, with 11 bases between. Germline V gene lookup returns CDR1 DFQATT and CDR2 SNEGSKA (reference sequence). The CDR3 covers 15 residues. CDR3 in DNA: TGCAGTGCTAGTTCGGGATTCGCAACTAATGAAAAACTGTTTTTT. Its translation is CSASSGFATNEKLFF.

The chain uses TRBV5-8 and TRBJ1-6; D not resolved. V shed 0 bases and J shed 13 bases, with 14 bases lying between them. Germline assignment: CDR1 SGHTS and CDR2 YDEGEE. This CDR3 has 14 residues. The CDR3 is CASSLDFSGNPLHF. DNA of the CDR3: TGTGCCAGCAGCTTGGATTTCTCCGGAAATCCCCTCCACTTT.

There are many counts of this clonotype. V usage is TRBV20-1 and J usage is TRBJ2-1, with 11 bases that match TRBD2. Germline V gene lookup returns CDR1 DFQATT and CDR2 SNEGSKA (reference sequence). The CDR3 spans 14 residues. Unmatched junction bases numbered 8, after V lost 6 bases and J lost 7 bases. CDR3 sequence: CSANSGRAGNEQFF. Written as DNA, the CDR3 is TGCAGTGCCAATAGCGGGAGGGCAGGTAATGAGCAGTTCTTC.

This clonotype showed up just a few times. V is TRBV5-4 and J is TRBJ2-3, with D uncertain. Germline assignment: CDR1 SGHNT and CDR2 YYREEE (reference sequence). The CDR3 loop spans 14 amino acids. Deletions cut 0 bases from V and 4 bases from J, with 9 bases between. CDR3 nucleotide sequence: TGTGCCAGCAGCTTGGCCAGCGAGCCAGATACGCAGTATTTT. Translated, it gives CASSLASEPDTQYF.

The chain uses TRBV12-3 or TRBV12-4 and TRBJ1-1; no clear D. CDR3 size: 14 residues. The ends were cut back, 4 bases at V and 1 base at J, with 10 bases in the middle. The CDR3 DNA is TGTGCCAGCAGTTCCGGGCCGGAGAACACTGAAGCTTTCTTT. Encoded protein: CASSSGPENTEAFF.

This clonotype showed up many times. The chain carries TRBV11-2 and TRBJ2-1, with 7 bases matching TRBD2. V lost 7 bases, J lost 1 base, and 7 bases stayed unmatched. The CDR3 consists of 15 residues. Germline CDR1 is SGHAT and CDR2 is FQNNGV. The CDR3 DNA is TGTGCCAGCACCTCCCTAGCGGTATCCTACAATGAGCAGTTCTTC. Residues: CASTSLAVSYNEQFF.

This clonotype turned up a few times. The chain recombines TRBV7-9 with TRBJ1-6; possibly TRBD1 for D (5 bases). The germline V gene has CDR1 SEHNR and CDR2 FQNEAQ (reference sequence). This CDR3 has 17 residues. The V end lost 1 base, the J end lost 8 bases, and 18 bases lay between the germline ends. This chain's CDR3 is CASSLVGGRNKDSPLHF. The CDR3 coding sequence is TGTGCCAGCAGCTTAGTCGGGGGACGCAATAAGGATTCACCCCTCCACTTT.

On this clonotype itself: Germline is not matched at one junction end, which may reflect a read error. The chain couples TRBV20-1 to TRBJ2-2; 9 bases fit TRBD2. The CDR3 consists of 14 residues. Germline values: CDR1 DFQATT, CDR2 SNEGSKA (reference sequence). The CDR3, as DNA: TGCAGTGCGAGAGCGGGAGGAGGGACCGGGGAGCTGTTTTTT. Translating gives CSARAGGGTGELFF.

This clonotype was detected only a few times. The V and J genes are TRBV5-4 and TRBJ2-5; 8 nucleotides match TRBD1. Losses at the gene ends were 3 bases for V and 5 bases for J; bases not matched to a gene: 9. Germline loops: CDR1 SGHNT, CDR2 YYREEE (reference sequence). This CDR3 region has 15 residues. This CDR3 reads CASSSGGQGRETQYF. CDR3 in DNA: TGTGCCAGCAGCTCGGGTGGACAGGGAAGGGAGACCCAGTACTTC.

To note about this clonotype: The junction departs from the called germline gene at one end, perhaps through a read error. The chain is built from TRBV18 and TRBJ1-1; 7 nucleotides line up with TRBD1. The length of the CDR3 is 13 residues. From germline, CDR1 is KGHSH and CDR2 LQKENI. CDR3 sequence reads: CASSAGQNTEASF. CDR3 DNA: TGTGCCAGCTCAGCGGGACAGAACACTGAAGCTTCCTTT.

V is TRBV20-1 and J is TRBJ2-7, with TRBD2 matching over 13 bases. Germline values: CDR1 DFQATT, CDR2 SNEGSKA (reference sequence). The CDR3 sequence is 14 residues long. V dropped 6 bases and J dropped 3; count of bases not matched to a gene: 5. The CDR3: CSARGTSGNYEQYF. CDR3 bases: TGCAGTGCAAGGGGGACTAGCGGGAACTACGAGCAGTACTTC.

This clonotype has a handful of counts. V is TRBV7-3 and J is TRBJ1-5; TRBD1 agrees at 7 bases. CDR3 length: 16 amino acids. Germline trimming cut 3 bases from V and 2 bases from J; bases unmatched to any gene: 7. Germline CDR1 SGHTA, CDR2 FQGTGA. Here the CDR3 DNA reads TGTGCCAGCAGCTTGACAGGGTATAGTGGCAATCAGCCCCAGCATTTT. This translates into CASSLTGYSGNQPQHF.

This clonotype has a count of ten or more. The chain's CDR3 is CASSLAEASYEQYF. CDR3 in DNA: TGTGCCAGCAGCTTAGCGGAGGCCTCCTACGAGCAGTACTTC. V usage is TRBV11-2 and J usage is TRBJ2-7, with D perhaps matching TRBD2 (5 bases). V lost 1 base and J lost 0, with 7 bases in between. The CDR3 is made up of 14 amino acids. Germline-derived CDR1 and CDR2 are SGHAT and FQNNGV.

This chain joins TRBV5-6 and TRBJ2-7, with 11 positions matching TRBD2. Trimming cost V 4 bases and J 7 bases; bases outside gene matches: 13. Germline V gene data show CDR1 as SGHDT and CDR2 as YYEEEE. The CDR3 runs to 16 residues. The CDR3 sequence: CASSKISGRAYGEQYF. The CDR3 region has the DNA TGTGCCAGCAGCAAAATTAGCGGGAGGGCCTATGGGGAGCAGTACTTC.

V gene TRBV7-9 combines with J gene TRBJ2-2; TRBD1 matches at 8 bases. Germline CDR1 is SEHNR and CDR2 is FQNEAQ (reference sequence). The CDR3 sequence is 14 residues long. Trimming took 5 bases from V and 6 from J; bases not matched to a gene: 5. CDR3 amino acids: CASSPGQGAGELFF. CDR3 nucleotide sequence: TGTGCCAGCAGCCCTGGACAGGGAGCCGGGGAGCTGTTTTTT.

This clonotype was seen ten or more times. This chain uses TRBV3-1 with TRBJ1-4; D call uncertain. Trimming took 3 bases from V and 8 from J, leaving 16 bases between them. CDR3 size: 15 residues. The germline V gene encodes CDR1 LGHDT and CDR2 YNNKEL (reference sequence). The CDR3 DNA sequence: TGTGCCAGCAGCCAGGACCCTAACCCGGAGGAAAAACTGTTTTTT. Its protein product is CASSQDPNPEEKLFF.